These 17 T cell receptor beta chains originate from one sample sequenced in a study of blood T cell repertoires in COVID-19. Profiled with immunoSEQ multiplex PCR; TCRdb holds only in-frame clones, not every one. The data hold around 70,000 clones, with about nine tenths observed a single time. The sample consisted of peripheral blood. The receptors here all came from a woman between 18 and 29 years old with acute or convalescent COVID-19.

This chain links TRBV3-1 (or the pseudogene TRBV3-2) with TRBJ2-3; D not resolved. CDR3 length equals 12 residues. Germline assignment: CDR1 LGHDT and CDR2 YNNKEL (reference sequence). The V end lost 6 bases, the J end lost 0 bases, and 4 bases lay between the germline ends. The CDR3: CASRASTDTQYF. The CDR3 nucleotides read TGTGCCAGCAGGGCTAGCACAGATACGCAGTATTTT.

The CDR3 bases are TGTGCCAGCAGCCGTGACAGGGACTCCTACAATGAGCAGTTCTTC. This encodes CASSRDRDSYNEQFF. The chain joins TRBV7-2 to TRBJ2-1, with TRBD1 identical over 7 bases. In germline, CDR1 is SGHTA, CDR2 FQGNSA. The V gene end was trimmed by 5 bases and the J gene end by 0 bases; junction bases not matched to a gene: 4. The CDR3 consists of 15 residues.

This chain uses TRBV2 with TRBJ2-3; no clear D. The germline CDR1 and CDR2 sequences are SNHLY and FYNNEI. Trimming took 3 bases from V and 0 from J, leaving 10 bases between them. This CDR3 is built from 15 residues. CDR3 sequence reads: CASSDPAVSTDTQYF. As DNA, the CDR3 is TGTGCCAGCAGTGACCCCGCGGTGAGCACAGATACGCAGTATTTT.

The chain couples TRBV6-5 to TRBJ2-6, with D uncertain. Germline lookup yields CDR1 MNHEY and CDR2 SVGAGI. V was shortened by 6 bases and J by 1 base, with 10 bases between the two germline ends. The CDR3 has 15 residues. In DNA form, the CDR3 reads TGTGCCAGCAGCCCCGGTGGTTCTGGGGCCAACGTCCTGACTTTC. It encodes CASSPGGSGANVLTF.

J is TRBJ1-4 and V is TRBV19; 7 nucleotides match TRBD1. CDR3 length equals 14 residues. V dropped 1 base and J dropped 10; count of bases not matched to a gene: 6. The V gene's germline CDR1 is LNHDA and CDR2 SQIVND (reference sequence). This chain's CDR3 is CASSIGQGRRKLFF. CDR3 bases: TGTGCCAGTAGTATAGGACAGGGACGTCGAAAACTGTTTTTT.

CDR3 protein: CASSSPGTGGGELFF. CDR3 sequence (DNA): TGTGCCAGCAGTTCCCCCGGGACAGGGGGCGGGGAGCTGTTTTTT. This chain joins TRBV27 and TRBJ2-2; the match to TRBD1 covers 11 bases. This CDR3 contains 15 residues. J lost 7 bases, V lost 4 bases, and 5 bases had no gene match. Per the germline V gene, CDR1 is MNHEY and CDR2 is SMNVEV (reference sequence).

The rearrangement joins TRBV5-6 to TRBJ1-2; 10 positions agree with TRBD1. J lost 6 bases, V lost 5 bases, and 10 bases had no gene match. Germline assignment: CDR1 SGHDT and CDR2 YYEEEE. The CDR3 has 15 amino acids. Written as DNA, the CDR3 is TGTGCCAGCAGGGCGGACGGGACAGGGGTCGATGGCTACACCTTC. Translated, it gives CASRADGTGVDGYTF. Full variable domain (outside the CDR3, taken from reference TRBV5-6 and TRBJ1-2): DAGVTQSPTHLIKTRGQQVTLRCSPKSGHDTVSWYQQALGQGPQFIFQYYEEEERQRGNFPDRFSGHQFPNYSSELNVNALLLGDSALYLCASRADGTGVDGYTFGSGTRLTVV.

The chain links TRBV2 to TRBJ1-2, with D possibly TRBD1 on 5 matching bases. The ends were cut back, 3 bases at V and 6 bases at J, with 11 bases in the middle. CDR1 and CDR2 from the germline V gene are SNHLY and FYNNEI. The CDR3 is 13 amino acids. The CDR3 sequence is CASSDRGRNGYTF. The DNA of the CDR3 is TGTGCCAGCAGTGATAGGGGCAGAAATGGCTACACCTTC.

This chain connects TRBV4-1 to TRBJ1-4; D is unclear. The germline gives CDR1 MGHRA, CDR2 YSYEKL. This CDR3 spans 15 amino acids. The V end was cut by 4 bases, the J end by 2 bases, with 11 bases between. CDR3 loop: CASSPGHVTNEKLFF. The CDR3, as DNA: TGCGCCAGCAGCCCCGGTCATGTCACTAATGAAAAACTGTTTTTT.

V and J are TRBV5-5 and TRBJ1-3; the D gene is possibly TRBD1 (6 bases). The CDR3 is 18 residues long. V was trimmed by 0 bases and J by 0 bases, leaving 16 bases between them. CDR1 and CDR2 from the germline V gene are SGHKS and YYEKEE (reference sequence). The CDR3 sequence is CASSLAFVQGLSGNTIYF. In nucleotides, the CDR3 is TGTGCCAGCAGCTTGGCCTTCGTCCAGGGGCTCTCTGGAAACACCATATATTTT.

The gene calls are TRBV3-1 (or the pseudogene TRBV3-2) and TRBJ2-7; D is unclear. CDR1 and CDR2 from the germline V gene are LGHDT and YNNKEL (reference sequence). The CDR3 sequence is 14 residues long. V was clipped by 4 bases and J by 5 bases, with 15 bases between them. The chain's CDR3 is CASSPSPFFDEQYF. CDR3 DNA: TGTGCCAGCAGCCCCTCCCCGTTTTTTGACGAGCAGTACTTC.

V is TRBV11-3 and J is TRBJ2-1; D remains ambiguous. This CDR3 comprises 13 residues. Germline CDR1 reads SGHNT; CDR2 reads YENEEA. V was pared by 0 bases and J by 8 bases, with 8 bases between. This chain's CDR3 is CASSLEAGYEQFF. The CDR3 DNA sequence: TGTGCCAGCAGCTTAGAGGCCGGGTATGAGCAGTTCTTC.

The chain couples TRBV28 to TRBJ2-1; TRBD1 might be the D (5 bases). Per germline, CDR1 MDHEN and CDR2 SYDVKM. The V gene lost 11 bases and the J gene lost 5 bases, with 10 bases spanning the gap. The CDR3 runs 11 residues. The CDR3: CAAVGHNEQFF. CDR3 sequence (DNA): TGTGCCGCCGTGGGGCACAATGAGCAGTTCTTC.

In DNA form, the CDR3 reads TGTGCCAGCAGTTACTTTTCGGGCGAGCAGTACTTC. Its protein is CASSYFSGEQYF. The chain joins TRBV6-2 or TRBV6-3 to TRBJ2-7; unclear D gene. This CDR3 contains 12 residues. V lost 1 base and J lost 6, with 7 bases in between. CDR1 and CDR2 (germline): MNHEY, SVGEGT.

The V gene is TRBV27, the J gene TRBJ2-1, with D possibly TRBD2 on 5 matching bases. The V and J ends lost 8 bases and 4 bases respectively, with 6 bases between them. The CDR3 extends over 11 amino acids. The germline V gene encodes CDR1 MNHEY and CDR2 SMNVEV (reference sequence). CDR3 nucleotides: TGTGCCAGCCGGGGTTACAATGAGCAGTTCTTC. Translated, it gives CASRGYNEQFF.

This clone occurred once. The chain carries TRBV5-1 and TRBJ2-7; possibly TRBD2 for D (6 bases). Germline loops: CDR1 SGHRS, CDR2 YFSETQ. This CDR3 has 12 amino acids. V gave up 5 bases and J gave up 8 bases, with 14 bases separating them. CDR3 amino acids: CASSRDGTQQYF. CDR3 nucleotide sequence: TGCGCCAGCAGTCGGGACGGGACTCAGCAGTACTTC.

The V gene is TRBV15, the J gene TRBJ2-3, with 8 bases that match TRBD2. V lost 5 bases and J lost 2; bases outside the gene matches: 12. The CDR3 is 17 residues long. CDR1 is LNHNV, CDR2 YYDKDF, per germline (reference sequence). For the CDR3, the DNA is TGTGCCACCAGCCACTCCTCCATTAGCGGGAACACAGATACGCAGTATTTT. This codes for CATSHSSISGNTDTQYF.